Listed below are T cell receptor beta chains from one sample, sequenced in a study of blood T cell repertoires in COVID-19. TCRdb keeps only in-frame clones here, not all; method: immunoSEQ multiplex PCR. This repertoire shows some 150,000 clones, 87% found once; its top ten account for around 4.6%. The sample consisted of peripheral blood. Receptors were obtained from a woman aged 55-70 years with active or convalescent COVID-19. CDR3s include the opening cysteine and the closing phenylalanine or tryptophan. Fields, in order: J gene, clone size, CDR3 length, D gene, V gene, CDR3 DNA, CDR3 protein. The D gene is left open where the match is weak. Clone size is given for some rows only: seen once, a few or many times, or a class if the clone is expanded.

TRBJ2-7,-,12,-,TRBV12-5,TGTGCTAGTGGCCACGACTTCTACGAGCAGTACTTC,CASGHDFYEQYF
TRBJ1-3,-,13,-,TRBV25-1,TGTGCCAGCAGTGAACAGGAAGGCTCCACCATATATTTT,CASSEQEGSTIYF
TRBJ1-2,-,16,-,TRBV19,TGTGCCAGTAGTATCAGGGACGGGACCGGGGGCTATGGCTACACCTTC,CASSIRDGTGGYGYTF
TRBJ1-6,once,15,TRBD1,TRBV7-9,TGTGCCAGCAGTCCCGGGACAGCTTATAATTCACCCCTCCACTTT,CASSPGTAYNSPLHF
TRBJ1-2,few,17,TRBD1,TRBV18,TGTGCCAGCTCAGCCTCCCGAACAGGGGGCCTCAACTATGGCTACACCTTC,CASSASRTGGLNYGYTF
TRBJ1-2,-,14,TRBD1,TRBV4-3,TGCGCCAGCAGCCCGGGACAGGGGGTGGATGGCTACACCTTC,CASSPGQGVDGYTF
TRBJ1-1,-,14,-,TRBV3-1/TRBV3-2,TGTGCCAGCAGCCAACCACAGTCGAACACTGAAGCTTTCTTT,CASSQPQSNTEAFF
TRBJ1-1,-,15,TRBD1,TRBV7-9,TGTGCCAGCAGCTTAGATCCGGGACAGTACACTGAAGCTTTCTTT,CASSLDPGQYTEAFF
TRBJ2-5,-,15,-,TRBV25-1,TGTGCCAGCAGTTCCCACCATCGGGACCAAGAGACCCAGTACTTC,CASSSHHRDQETQYF
TRBJ2-6,-,17,-,TRBV7-8,TGTGCCAGCAGCTTAGGCGGGTCGTTCTCTGGGGCCAACGTCCTGACTTTC,CASSLGGSFSGANVLTF
TRBJ2-7,-,12,-,TRBV12-3/TRBV12-4,TGTGCCAGCAGTTTGAGGGGGTACGAGCAGTACTTC,CASSLRGYEQYF
TRBJ1-6,-,15,-,TRBV7-9,TGTGCCAGCACCCCCCGGGACAACGATAATTCACCCCTCCACTTT,CASTPRDNDNSPLHF
TRBJ1-3,-,14,-,TRBV19,TGTGCCAGTAGTCCCCGAGGGAGTCCGAACACCATATATTTT,CASSPRGSPNTIYF
TRBJ2-3,-,14,-,TRBV11-2,TGTGCCAGCAGCCCTCAGGGGATCTCAGATACGCAGTATTTT,CASSPQGISDTQYF
TRBJ1-2,-,14,-,TRBV30,TGTGCCTGGAGTGTAAGAGTGGTGAAGACACCGCCCTACTTC,CAWSVRVVKTPPYF
TRBJ1-1,few,13,-,TRBV19,TGTGCCAGTGGTCGGGGTAGAGACACTGAAGCTTTCTTT,CASGRGRDTEAFF
TRBJ2-5,-,12,-,TRBV2,TGTGCCAGCAATAAAGCTCTAGAGACCCAGTACTTC,CASNKALETQYF
TRBJ1-2,-,15,-,TRBV7-8,TGTGCCAGCAGCCCGGTCGGGACACTTAGGGATGGCTACACCTTC,CASSPVGTLRDGYTF
TRBJ1-5,once,15,TRBD1,TRBV5-1,TGCGCCAGCAGCTTGGATGGGGGACAGGGCCAGCCCCAGCATTTT,CASSLDGGQGQPQHF
TRBJ1-6,-,16,TRBD1,TRBV3-1/TRBV3-2,TGTGCCAGCAGCCAAGATCAGGACAGGCCTAATTCACCCCTCCACTTT,CASSQDQDRPNSPLHF
TRBJ1-1,-,15,TRBD1,TRBV20-1,TGCAGTGCTAGTGGACAGGGGGCAAGGTACACTGAAGCTTTCTTT,CSASGQGARYTEAFF
TRBJ1-1,-,12,-,TRBV19,TGTGCCAGTAGTACCGGTCGACAGGAAGCTTTCTTT,CASSTGRQEAFF
TRBJ2-3,-,14,TRBD1,TRBV6-2/TRBV6-3,TGTGCCAGCAGCCGCGACAGGGTGGCAGATACGCAGTATTTT,CASSRDRVADTQYF
TRBJ1-5,-,13,-,TRBV12-3/TRBV12-4,TGTGCCAGCAGTCGGGGGGATCGGGAGCCCCAGCATTTT,CASSRGDREPQHF
TRBJ1-1,-,16,-,TRBV5-8,TGTGCCAGCATGCGGACCTTTTGGGGCCTGGGCGCTGAAGCTTTCTTT,CASMRTFWGLGAEAFF
TRBJ1-1,once,13,TRBD1,TRBV2,TGTGCCAGCCATCCCGGACAGGGAATCGCAGCTTTCTTT,CASHPGQGIAAFF
TRBJ1-3,-,16,-,TRBV5-5,TGTGCCAGCAGCTCCCCGGAGCTGAGCTCTGGAAACACCATATATTTT,CASSSPELSSGNTIYF
TRBJ1-5,-,18,TRBD1,TRBV28,TGTGCCAGCAGTTTTAACAGGGGGCCCGTGTATAGCAATCAGCCCCAGCATTTT,CASSFNRGPVYSNQPQHF
TRBJ1-6,-,15,TRBD1,TRBV5-1,TGCGCCAGCAGCCCCGGGACAGGGGAGTCCTCACCCCTCCACTTT,CASSPGTGESSPLHF
TRBJ2-3,-,15,TRBD1,TRBV5-1,TGCGCCAGCAGCAAGGACAGGGGGCGCGCGGATACGCAGTATTTT,CASSKDRGRADTQYF
TRBJ1-4,-,15,-,TRBV5-1,TGCGCCAGCAGCTTGTCGACAGTGCTTAATGAAAAACTGTTTTTT,CASSLSTVLNEKLFF
TRBJ1-1,-,13,TRBD1,TRBV4-3,TGCGCCAGCAGCCAATACAGGGGAGCTGAAGCTTTCTTT,CASSQYRGAEAFF
TRBJ1-5,-,14,-,TRBV19,TGTGCCAGTAGCGACGGGACACCGAATCAGCCCCAGCATTTT,CASSDGTPNQPQHF
TRBJ2-1,-,14,TRBD1,TRBV20-1,TGCAGTGCTAGTATAGGACAGGGCCGGAATGAGCAGTTCTTC,CSASIGQGRNEQFF
TRBJ2-2,-,15,-,TRBV10-3,TGTGCCATCAGTGATTCGGGAAAGGACACCGGGGAGCTGTTTTTT,CAISDSGKDTGELFF
TRBJ1-3,few,16,-,TRBV11-3,TGTGCCAGCAGCCAGGAAGGCGGGCGCCGGAGGCACACCATATATTTT,CASSQEGGRRRHTIYF
TRBJ1-1,-,15,-,TRBV6-5,TGTGCCAGCAGTCGAGCGGGGGGGCCGAACACTGAAGCTTTCTTT,CASSRAGGPNTEAFF
TRBJ2-7,-,16,TRBD1,TRBV7-9,TGTGCCAGCACAGGGGGCGAGGAAAGAGGAGACTACGAGCAGTACTTC,CASTGGEERGDYEQYF
TRBJ2-3,once,11,-,TRBV30,TGTGCGTACGACACATGGGATACGCAGTATTTT,CAYDTWDTQYF
TRBJ1-3,-,14,-,TRBV7-2,TGTGCCAGCAGCTTAGCAGGGGATGGAAACACCATATATTTT,CASSLAGDGNTIYF
TRBJ2-1,-,13,TRBD2,TRBV7-3,TGTGCCAGCAGCTTAGGGTCTAGCGGGGGGCAGTTCTTC,CASSLGSSGGQFF
TRBJ1-5,-,15,-,TRBV11-2,TGTGCCAGCAGCTTAGGGGTTGGGACAAATCAGCCCCAGCATTTT,CASSLGVGTNQPQHF
TRBJ2-1,-,14,-,TRBV19,TGTGCCAGTAGTATCGGGACTGAACACAATGAGCAGTTCTTC,CASSIGTEHNEQFF
TRBJ2-1,-,16,TRBD2,TRBV7-9,TGTGCCAGCAGCTCCCAGAGCGGGGGGGCCTACGATGAGCAGTTCTTC,CASSSQSGGAYDEQFF
TRBJ2-6,-,13,-,TRBV25-1,TGTGCCAGCAGTCTCTCTGGGGCCAACGTCCTGACTTTC,CASSLSGANVLTF
TRBJ1-3,-,15,-,TRBV6-2/TRBV6-3,TGTGCCAGCAGTTACCCATACAGCTCTGGAAACACCATATATTTT,CASSYPYSSGNTIYF
TRBJ1-3,-,15,-,TRBV5-4,TGTGCCAGCAGCTTCAGTCGAGGGCAAGGAAACACCATATATTTT,CASSFSRGQGNTIYF
TRBJ2-1,-,15,TRBD1,TRBV5-1,TGCGCCAGCAGCTTGGGCGGGACAGGCCACAATGAGCAGTTCTTC,CASSLGGTGHNEQFF
TRBJ1-2,-,13,-,TRBV2,TGTGCCAGCAGTCAACAGGCGAGCTATGGCTACACCTTC,CASSQQASYGYTF
TRBJ1-3,-,17,-,TRBV18,TGTGCCAGCTCACCCGTCGAGTCCCAGGACTCTGGAAACACCATATATTTT,CASSPVESQDSGNTIYF
TRBJ1-3,few,13,-,TRBV29-1,TGCAGCGTGGAGGGGTTAACTGGAAACACCATATATTTT,CSVEGLTGNTIYF
TRBJ2-1,-,15,-,TRBV5-1,TGCGCCAGCAGCTCCGGAGGGGAATCCTACAATGAGCAGTTCTTC,CASSSGGESYNEQFF
TRBJ2-5,-,13,-,TRBV11-2,TGTGCCAGCAGCTTCGGAGTGTGGGAGACCCAGTACTTC,CASSFGVWETQYF
TRBJ1-3,-,17,TRBD1,TRBV4-3,TGCGCCAGCAGCCAAGAACTAACAGGGGCCTCGCGGATCACCATATATTTT,CASSQELTGASRITIYF
TRBJ2-1,-,16,TRBD1,TRBV7-4,TGTGCCAGCGGGACACTGGGGACAGGGTCCTACAATGAGCAGTTCTTC,CASGTLGTGSYNEQFF